The TCR beta chain under discussion was sequenced for a study of CD8+ T cells in alopecia areata. Sequencing templates came from extracted RNA that was reverse transcribed into cDNA. Assay used: immunoSEQ multiplex PCR; TCRdb lists only in-frame clones, some missing. The table lists some 200,000 clones, 58% of them singletons, with about 5% in the top ten. This CDR3 is 17 amino acids long. V lost 1 base, J lost 6 bases, and 19 bases lay in between. Germline V gene sequence: CDR1 MGHRA, CDR2 YSYEKL. The sample holds many counts of this clone. The treatment is: oral pan-JAK inhibitor, 5-10 mg twice daily. Using a FACSAria, the CD4+ and CD8+ T cells were sorted from the PBMCs.

The starting material was CD4+ T cells sorted from blood, obtained at week 24, from a patient treated with tofacitinib. This TCR derives from a human donor with alopecia areata. The chain combines TRBV4-1 with TRBJ1-5; D is possibly TRBD1 (5 bases). CDR3 coding DNA: TGCGCCAGCAGCCAAGTGGACATGGGAATCCGCAGTCAGCCCCAGCATTTT. It encodes CASSQVDMGIRSQPQHF.